The rows below give T cell receptor beta chains drawn from one sample of a study of early T cells in non-severe SARS-CoV-2 infection. TCRdb processed the 5' RACE reads anew with MiXCR; each CDR3 protein has one entry. Among 70,000 to 85,000 distinct CDR3 sequences listed, 10% to 15% were seen once. Sequenced: whole blood. The source is an adult who was a healthcare worker with PCR-confirmed SARS-CoV-2 infection or an uninfected control (not recorded which). The CDR3 runs from the conserved cysteine through the conserved F or W. D genes are given only for firm matches. Where a row states a size, it is once, few, many or the class of an expanded clone; other rows omit it.

clone size: many; D gene: TRBD1; J gene: TRBJ1-1; V gene: TRBV28; CDR3 length: 16; CDR3 DNA: TGTGCCAGCAGTTTATACCCTACAGGGGGGTACACTGAAGCTTTCTTT; CDR3 protein: CASSLYPTGGYTEAFF
clone size: many; D gene: -; J gene: TRBJ2-3; V gene: TRBV29-1; CDR3 length: 14; CDR3 DNA: TGCAGCGTTGAAGATCTAGGGCTGGGTGATACGCAGTATTTT; CDR3 protein: CSVEDLGLGDTQYF
clone size: few; D gene: -; J gene: TRBJ1-2; V gene: TRBV3-1; CDR3 length: 13; CDR3 DNA: TGTGCCAGCAGCCAACGAGCTTACTATGGCTACACCTTC; CDR3 protein: CASSQRAYYGYTF
clone size: few; D gene: -; J gene: TRBJ2-5; V gene: TRBV11-2; CDR3 length: 14; CDR3 DNA: TGTGCCAGCAGCCCTAGCAGGTACCAAGAGACCCAGTACTTC; CDR3 protein: CASSPSRYQETQYF
clone size: -; D gene: -; J gene: TRBJ1-5; V gene: TRBV28; CDR3 length: 12; CDR3 DNA: TGTGCCAGCAGTTTAAATTATCAGCCCCAGCATTTT; CDR3 protein: CASSLNYQPQHF
clone size: many; D gene: TRBD2; J gene: TRBJ2-2; V gene: TRBV12-3/TRBV12-4; CDR3 length: 15; CDR3 DNA: TGTGCCAGCTTTGGGGCTAGCGGATACACCGGGGAGCTGTTTTTT; CDR3 protein: CASFGASGYTGELFF
clone size: -; D gene: -; J gene: TRBJ2-3; V gene: TRBV6-1; CDR3 length: 14; CDR3 DNA: TGTGCCAGCAGTGAAACCGGGTTGACAGATACGCAGTATTTT; CDR3 protein: CASSETGLTDTQYF
clone size: -; D gene: -; J gene: TRBJ2-3; V gene: TRBV29-1; CDR3 length: 15; CDR3 DNA: TGCAGCGCCCAAATGCGGGACGAAGACACAGATACGCAGTATTTT; CDR3 protein: CSAQMRDEDTDTQYF
clone size: many; D gene: -; J gene: TRBJ1-1; V gene: TRBV6-5; CDR3 length: 13; CDR3 DNA: TGTGCCAGCAGTTACCACAGGAACACTGAAGCTTTCTTT; CDR3 protein: CASSYHRNTEAFF
clone size: many; D gene: -; J gene: TRBJ2-7; V gene: TRBV20-1; CDR3 length: 12; CDR3 DNA: TGCAGTGCTAGTATTGCAGGCTACGAGCAGTACTTC; CDR3 protein: CSASIAGYEQYF
clone size: many; D gene: -; J gene: TRBJ2-7; V gene: TRBV20-1; CDR3 length: 16; CDR3 DNA: TGCAGTGCTAGAGCCCCCCCGGGTAGGGAAGACCACGAGCAGTACTTC; CDR3 protein: CSARAPPGREDHEQYF
clone size: many; D gene: TRBD2; J gene: TRBJ2-5; V gene: TRBV7-2; CDR3 length: 14; CDR3 DNA: TGTGCCAGCAGCTCGGCGGGAGGCGGAGAGACCCAGTACTTC; CDR3 protein: CASSSAGGGETQYF
clone size: many; D gene: -; J gene: TRBJ2-7; V gene: TRBV28; CDR3 length: 14; CDR3 DNA: TGTGCCAGCAGTTTAATGTCCTACCGATACGAGCAGTACTTC; CDR3 protein: CASSLMSYRYEQYF
clone size: -; D gene: -; J gene: TRBJ1-5; V gene: TRBV5-4; CDR3 length: 13; CDR3 DNA: TGTGCCAGCAGTGAGGGCAGTCATCAGCCCCAGCATTTT; CDR3 protein: CASSEGSHQPQHF
clone size: many; D gene: TRBD2; J gene: TRBJ2-3; V gene: TRBV9; CDR3 length: 14; CDR3 DNA: TGTGCCAGCAGCGGGGGACTAGCGGGGGATACGCAGTATTTT; CDR3 protein: CASSGGLAGDTQYF
clone size: once; D gene: TRBD1; J gene: TRBJ1-6; V gene: TRBV6-1; CDR3 length: 14; CDR3 DNA: TGTGCCAGCAGGGCCAGGACAGGGGATTCACCCCTCCACTTT; CDR3 protein: CASRARTGDSPLHF
clone size: few; D gene: TRBD2; J gene: TRBJ2-2; V gene: TRBV11-2; CDR3 length: 17; CDR3 DNA: TGTGCCAGCAGCACTAATAGCGGGAGAAGGTACACCGGGGAGCTGTTTTTT; CDR3 protein: CASSTNSGRRYTGELFF
clone size: many; D gene: -; J gene: TRBJ2-5; V gene: TRBV5-1; CDR3 length: 13; CDR3 DNA: TGCGCCAGCAGCCGGGACAACCAAGAGACCCAGTACTTC; CDR3 protein: CASSRDNQETQYF
clone size: many; D gene: -; J gene: TRBJ2-1; V gene: TRBV18; CDR3 length: 14; CDR3 DNA: TGTGCCAGCTCACCCGAGAAGATCCGCAATGAGCAGTTCTTC; CDR3 protein: CASSPEKIRNEQFF
clone size: many; D gene: -; J gene: TRBJ2-7; V gene: TRBV19; CDR3 length: 16; CDR3 DNA: TGTGCCAGTAGCCAAGCTCGCGGACATCACTCCTACGAGCAGTACTTC; CDR3 protein: CASSQARGHHSYEQYF
clone size: many; D gene: -; J gene: TRBJ2-7; V gene: TRBV20-1; CDR3 length: 13; CDR3 DNA: TGCAGTGCTAGATATGGACTGATCTACGAGCAGTACTTC; CDR3 protein: CSARYGLIYEQYF
clone size: many; D gene: TRBD2; J gene: TRBJ2-3; V gene: TRBV28; CDR3 length: 15; CDR3 DNA: TGTGCCAGCAGTTCTGGACTAGCGTTTGGGGATACGCAGTATTTT; CDR3 protein: CASSSGLAFGDTQYF
clone size: few; D gene: TRBD1; J gene: TRBJ2-7; V gene: TRBV7-9; CDR3 length: 14; CDR3 DNA: TGTGCCAGCAGCCTCGACAGGGCCACCTACGAGCAGTACTTC; CDR3 protein: CASSLDRATYEQYF
clone size: many; D gene: -; J gene: TRBJ1-1; V gene: TRBV4-1; CDR3 length: 16; CDR3 DNA: TGCGCCAGCAGCCAAGGGATTTCCACGCAGGGCACTGAAGCTTTCTTT; CDR3 protein: CASSQGISTQGTEAFF
clone size: -; D gene: TRBD2; J gene: TRBJ2-3; V gene: TRBV2; CDR3 length: 15; CDR3 DNA: TGTGCCAGCAGCCAAAGGAGCGGGGGCTCAGATACGCAGTATTTT; CDR3 protein: CASSQRSGGSDTQYF
clone size: -; D gene: -; J gene: TRBJ2-1; V gene: TRBV7-2; CDR3 length: 11; CDR3 DNA: TGTGCCAGCAGCCACTACAATGAGCAGTTCTTC; CDR3 protein: CASSHYNEQFF